This T cell receptor (beta chain) was captured by sequencing in a study of control samples from healthy donors and cancer patients. This table comes from immunoSEQ multiplex PCR, and its TCRdb copy is limited to in-frame clones, with some not included. The sample yields 63,000 or so clones, roughly 87% seen once. In germline, CDR1 is KGHSH, CDR2 LQKENI. This CDR3 has 17 residues. Trimming removed 0 bases from V and 4 bases from J; junction bases left unmatched: 7. The sample taken for sequencing was PBMCs. The chain joins TRBV18 to TRBJ2-2; 8 nucleotides line up with TRBD1. This receptor was obtained from a man aged 55-75 years with colorectal cancer. For the CDR3, the DNA is TGTGCCAGCTCACCACCCGGCGGGACAGGCCCCACCGGGGAGCTGTTTTTT. It is translated as CASSPPGGTGPTGELFF.